These T cell receptor beta chains were read from a single sample in a study of T cell changes during pregnancy in multiple sclerosis. The protocol was immunoSEQ multiplex PCR, while the TCRdb copy is restricted to in-frame clones and leaves out a portion. The sample includes tens of thousands of clones, 80% to 95% of them seen just once. Sample: peripheral blood, taken in the second trimester of pregnancy. The receptors here all came from a female donor in good health, enrolled as a control in a pregnancy study. CDR3s leave out the opening cysteine and the closing phenylalanine or tryptophan. A D gene is named only where the DNA matches it firmly.

v_call d_call cdr3_length cdr3_aa
TRBV11-3 TRBD2 15 ASSPGLAGGWAGELF
TRBV15 - 14 ATSRVGGGGNQPQH
TRBV11-1 - 14 ASSPRRQTSSYEQY
TRBV7-2 TRBD2 12 ASSLAGGPGEQY
TRBV11-1 - 14 ASSPSGLTLGNTIY
TRBV6-5 - 12 ASRNQGANSPLH
TRBV7-9 - 12 ASSFQSADYEQY
TRBV7-6 - 15 ASSQNRYRDFRNEQF
TRBV30 - 8 AWSANEQY
TRBV6-6 - 9 AILGDYEQY